The 14 T cell receptor beta chains reported below all come from one sample, sequenced in a study of T cell changes during pregnancy in multiple sclerosis. Data came from immunoSEQ multiplex PCR; TCRdb stores just in-frame clones and leaves some out. The table lists around 69,000 clones, 91% of them singletons. Sequencing used CD8+ T cells from peripheral blood mononuclear cells, obtained before pregnancy. The origin of the receptors is a female donor with multiple sclerosis, enrolled in a pregnancy study.

As DNA, the CDR3 is TGCGCCAGCAGCCCGACGGAACAGTTTTCTACTGAAGCTTTCTTT. It is translated as CASSPTEQFSTEAFF. The chain couples TRBV4-1 to TRBJ1-1, with unresolved D. Germline V gene data show CDR1 as MGHRA and CDR2 as YSYEKL. This CDR3 has 15 amino acids. Trimming took off 4 bases at V and 5 bases at J, with 17 bases between the two ends.

The chain is built from TRBV10-3 and TRBJ1-4; TRBD1 aligns across 8 bases. This CDR3 comprises 16 residues. V gave up 7 bases and J gave up 7 bases; unmatched junction bases: 14. Germline CDR1 ENHRY, CDR2 SYGVKD. The CDR3 region has the DNA TGTGCCATCAAAGAAGGTGACCAGGGGGCTGGTGAAAAACTGTTTTTT. Translation gives CAIKEGDQGAGEKLFF.

This chain uses TRBV27 with TRBJ2-7, with D possibly TRBD1 on 5 matching bases. The CDR3 totals 15 residues. Germline CDR1 and CDR2: MNHEY and SMNVEV (reference sequence). The ends were cut back, 6 bases at V and 0 bases at J, with 15 bases in the middle. The CDR3 DNA follows: TGTGCCAGCAGCCCCGACAGCGCGAGCTCCTACGAGCAGTACTTC. This gives the protein CASSPDSASSYEQYF.

V usage is TRBV6-5 and J usage is TRBJ2-3, with TRBD2 identical over 8 bases. Germline V lookup: CDR1 MNHEY, CDR2 SVGAGI. V trimming: 7 bases; J trimming: 1 base; junction bases outside the gene matches: 4. The CDR3 length is 14 residues. In DNA form, the CDR3 reads TGTGCCAGCACGCGGGGGGCAGGCACAGATACGCAGTATTTT. Translation gives CASTRGAGTDTQYF.

This chain connects TRBV29-1 to TRBJ1-2; TRBD1 aligns across 10 bases. The V gene's germline CDR1 is SQVTM and CDR2 ANQGSEA. This CDR3 contains 12 residues. The trim removed 7 bases at V and 5 bases at J, leaving 4 bases unmatched. The CDR3 loop reads CSAGGQGYGYTF. CDR3 nucleotides: TGCAGCGCCGGGGGACAGGGGTATGGCTACACCTTC.

This chain joins TRBV7-8 and TRBJ1-2, with 9 bases identical to TRBD1. CDR3 length: 17 amino acids. Trimming cost V 5 bases and J 3 bases; bases outside gene matches: 13. Germline CDR1 reads SGHVS; CDR2 reads FQNEAQ. CDR3 sequence reads: CASSPYPGTGRDYGYTF. The CDR3 nucleotides are TGTGCCAGCAGCCCCTATCCCGGGACAGGGAGGGACTATGGCTACACCTTC. Full variable domain (outside the CDR3, taken from reference TRBV7-8 and TRBJ1-2): GAGVSQSPRYKVAKRGQDVALRCDPISGHVSLFWYQQALGQGPEFLTYFQNEAQLDKSGLPSDRFFAERPEGSVSTLKIQRTQQEDSAVYLCASSPYPGTGRDYGYTFGSGTRLTVV.

This chain links TRBV11-1 with TRBJ2-2; a possible D gene is TRBD2 (6 bases). Germline CDR1 is SGHAT and CDR2 is FQDESV (reference sequence). Trimming removed 3 bases from V and 9 bases from J, with 14 bases in between. The CDR3 spans 14 residues. CDR3 sequence reads: CASSFTEGIRELFF. DNA of the CDR3: TGTGCCAGCAGCTTTACGGAGGGGATCAGGGAGCTGTTTTTT.

The genes are TRBV16 and TRBJ1-3, with a weak D call TRBD1 (5 bases). V dropped 0 bases and J dropped 0 bases, with 12 bases sitting between them. The CDR3 sequence is 17 residues long. CDR1 is KGHSY and CDR2 is FQNENV in the germline V gene. The CDR3 bases are TGTGCCAGCAGCCAATCAGGAGGGGCCAGCTCTGGAAACACCATATATTTT. Its protein product is CASSQSGGASSGNTIYF. The whole variable domain, filled in from reference TRBV16 and TRBJ1-3, reads GEEVAQTPKHLVRGEGQKAKLYCAPIKGHSYVFWYQQVLKNEFKFLISFQNENVFDETGMPKERFSAKCLPNSPCSLEIQATKLEDSAVYFCASSQSGGASSGNTIYFGEGSWLTVV.

CDR3 region: CASSDSPGTSLNIQYF. The CDR3 bases are TGTGCCAGCAGCGACAGCCCCGGGACTAGCTTGAACATTCAGTACTTC. This rearrangement joins TRBV9 to TRBJ2-4; 9 bases agree with TRBD2. Looked up from germline, CDR1 is SGDLS and CDR2 is YYNGEE. The junction had 11 bases not matched to a gene; V was cut back by 3 bases and J by 7 bases. The CDR3 is made up of 16 amino acids.

The gene calls are TRBV6-6 and TRBJ1-5; the D gene is possibly TRBD1 (5 bases). The ends were cut back, 0 bases at V and 5 bases at J, with 8 bases in the middle. This CDR3 has 14 residues. CDR1 and CDR2 (germline): MNHNY, SVGAGI (reference sequence). CDR3 in amino acids: CASSYSEGYQPQHF. CDR3 nucleotides: TGTGCCAGCAGTTACTCGGAGGGGTATCAGCCCCAGCATTTT.

This chain uses TRBV7-9 with TRBJ2-2, with 7 positions matching TRBD2. This CDR3 is 17 amino acids long. V dropped 6 bases and J dropped 1; count of bases not matched to a gene: 11. Per germline, CDR1 SEHNR and CDR2 FQNEAQ (reference sequence). The CDR3, as DNA: TGTGCCAGCAGAGTCGGCCCCGGCGGGGGGAACACCGGGGAGCTGTTTTTT. Amino acids: CASRVGPGGGNTGELFF.

This chain connects TRBV4-1 to TRBJ2-7; 9 bases align to TRBD1. Germline V lookup: CDR1 MGHRA, CDR2 YSYEKL. The V segment lost 0 bases and the J segment 5 bases; nucleotides outside the gene matches: 5. The CDR3 has 15 residues. CDR3 DNA sequence: TGCGCCAGCAGCCAAGACCGCGGGACAGGGAACGAGCAGTACTTC. Translated, it gives CASSQDRGTGNEQYF.

This chain links TRBV7-9 with TRBJ2-5; weak D call: TRBD2 (5 bases). V was trimmed by 1 base and J by 8 bases, leaving 17 bases between them. Germline V gene lookup returns CDR1 SEHNR and CDR2 FQNEAQ (reference sequence). This CDR3 has 15 amino acids. CDR3 coding DNA: TGTGCCAGCAGCTTAGGGGTGACTACCCCAGAAACCCAGTACTTC. Its protein product is CASSLGVTTPETQYF. The full variable domain, completed using reference TRBV7-9 and TRBJ2-5, is DTGVSQNPRHKITKRGQNVTFRCDPISEHNRLYWYRQTLGQGPEFLTYFQNEAQLEKSRLLSDRFSAERPKGSFSTLEIQRTEQGDSAMYLCASSLGVTTPETQYFGPGTRLLVL.

CDR3 bases: TGTGCCAGTAGTGCCACAGGGTGGGACTACAATGAGCAGTTCTTC. This translates into CASSATGWDYNEQFF. This sequence joins TRBV19 and TRBJ2-1, with a possible D match to TRBD1 (6 bases). The CDR3 covers 15 residues. Trimming removed 5 bases at V and 3 bases at J, with 14 bases between. From germline, CDR1 is LNHDA and CDR2 SQIVND (reference sequence).